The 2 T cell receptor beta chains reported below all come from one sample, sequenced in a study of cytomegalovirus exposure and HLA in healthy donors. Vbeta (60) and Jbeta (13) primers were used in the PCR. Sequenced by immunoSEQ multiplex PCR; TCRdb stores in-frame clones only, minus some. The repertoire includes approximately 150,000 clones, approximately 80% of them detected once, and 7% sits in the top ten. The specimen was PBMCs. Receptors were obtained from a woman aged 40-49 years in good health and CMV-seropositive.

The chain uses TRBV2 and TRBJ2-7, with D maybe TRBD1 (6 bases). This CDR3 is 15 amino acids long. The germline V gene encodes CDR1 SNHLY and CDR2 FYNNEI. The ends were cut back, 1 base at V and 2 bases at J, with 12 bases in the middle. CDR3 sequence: CASSEGGLPTYEQYF. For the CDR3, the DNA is TGTGCCAGCAGTGAAGGGGGGCTTCCCACCTACGAGCAGTACTTC.

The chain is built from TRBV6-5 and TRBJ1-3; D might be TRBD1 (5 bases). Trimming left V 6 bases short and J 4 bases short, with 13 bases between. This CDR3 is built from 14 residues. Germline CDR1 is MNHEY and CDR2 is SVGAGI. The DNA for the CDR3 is TGTGCCAGCAGCCCAAGGGGATACGGAAACACCATATATTTT. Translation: CASSPRGYGNTIYF.